The 5 T cell receptor beta chains below come from one sample, sequenced in a study of tumor-infiltrating lymphocytes in primary liver carcinoma. From roughly 0.5 ug total RNA, TCR beta cDNA was generated with a primer in the constant region. ARM-PCR was slightly modified, and three nested multiplex PCR rounds with it gave rise to the TCR beta libraries. TRBV1-TRBV30 forward and Cbeta reverse primers drove the first two roughly 10-cycle rounds. TCRdb re-called the multiplex PCR reads with MiXCR, one entry per CDR3 protein. The top ten hold about 6.1% of the sample, which has 330,000 or so distinct CDR3 sequences, almost 65% seen once. RNA isolated from unsorted whole blood supplied the blood RNA, with germline DNA also extracted. Sequenced: peripheral blood. Receptor source: a man aged 35-49 years with primary liver carcinoma and hepatitis B virus infection.

Here the CDR3 reads CASGLLKGGPNTGELFF. Written as DNA, the CDR3 is TGTGCTAGTGGTTTGTTAAAGGGCGGGCCGAACACCGGGGAGCTGTTTTTT. The chain combines TRBV12-5 with TRBJ2-2; possible D gene TRBD2, 5 bases. V was pared by 2 bases and J by 0 bases, with 13 bases between. The germline gives CDR1 LGHNT, CDR2 FRNRAP. The CDR3 consists of 17 residues. Based on the CDR3 plus reference TRBV12-5 and TRBJ2-2, the full variable domain is DARVTQTPRHKVTEMGQEVTMRCQPILGHNTVFWYRQTMMQGLELLAYFRNRAPLDDSGMPKDRFSAEMPDATLATLKIQPSEPRDSAVYFCASGLLKGGPNTGELFFGEGSRLTVL.

This clonotype was counted at least ten times. The V and J genes are TRBV5-6 and TRBJ1-2; D uncertain. Trimming took 0 bases from V and 2 from J, leaving 8 bases between them. The CDR3 has 14 amino acids. Germline V gene lookup returns CDR1 SGHDT and CDR2 YYEEEE. Written as DNA, the CDR3 is TGTGCCAGCAGCTTGGATCTACAGAACTATGGCTACACCTTC. Translated: CASSLDLQNYGYTF.

This clonotype was recorded a few times. An end of the junction does not agree with germline; a read error may underlie this. The rearrangement uses TRBV11-1 and TRBJ2-7; possible D gene TRBD1, 6 bases. This CDR3 region has 14 residues. Per the germline V gene, CDR1 is SGHAT and CDR2 is FQDESV (reference sequence). CDR3 residues: CVSSLIQGSYEQYF. CDR3 nucleotide sequence: TGTGTCAGCAGCTTAATTCAGGGGTCCTACGAGCAGTACTTC.

This clonotype was observed a single time. The junction does not match germline at one end; this may be a read error. This chain links TRBV4-1 with TRBJ1-3; D is undetermined. Germline values: CDR1 MGHRA, CDR2 YSYEKL. The CDR3 contains 16 residues. The CDR3 sequence is CVSSQVSAMGGNTIYF. CDR3 DNA sequence: TGCGTCAGCAGCCAAGTTTCAGCTATGGGTGGAAACACCATATATTTT.

A word on this clonotype: Possible read error: a much larger clone is one base away. This chain connects TRBV12-3 or TRBV12-4 to TRBJ1-2; D might be TRBD1 (5 bases). Trimming stripped 3 bases from V and 8 bases from J, with 13 bases between. The CDR3 consists of 13 residues. Here the CDR3 DNA reads TGTGCCAGCAGTTTCCATGGGGCGCAGGGCTACACCTTC. This codes for CASSFHGAQGYTF.